This T cell receptor (beta chain) was sequenced during a study of T cells in Graves' hyperthyroidism and ophthalmopathy. From RNA transcripts, TCR beta CDR3 regions were amplified. First-round RT-PCR with HTBI primers amplified the TCR CDR3 region. TCRdb reprocessed the multiplex PCR reads via MiXCR and lists one record per CDR3 protein. The profile covers 300,000 to 500,000 distinct CDR3 sequences, with more than 12% appearing a single time and 25% to 30% taken by the ten largest. Study-level points and caveats: Blood also contained most expanded thyroid clonotypes above 0.001.

This clonotype showed up many times. The target antigen is unknown. Germline loops: CDR1 SGHVS, CDR2 FQNEAQ. CDR3 length: 18 amino acids. V shed 3 bases and J 0 bases; nucleotides not matched to a gene: 10. The TCR originated in a man aged 50 to 60 with Graves' ophthalmopathy. Source material: blood. The chain links TRBV7-8 to TRBJ2-2; 7 nucleotides align to TRBD1. In nucleotides, the CDR3 is TGTGCCAGCAGCTTCTTACCCGGGACAGCAACGAACACCGGGGAGCTGTTTTTT. It translates to CASSFLPGTATNTGELFF.